The sequence of this T cell receptor beta chain was determined in a study of human T cells and chemical hapten exposure. In the study overall: On 2 cm by 2 cm of upper inner arm skin, sensitization was performed with 2% DPC.

This CDR3 comprises 16 residues. V was pared by 5 bases and J by 4 bases, with 9 bases of the junction left unmatched. Germline CDR1 LNHDA, CDR2 SQIVND (reference sequence). This clonotype came up many times. TCRdb called the RACE reads again in MiXCR, with one record for every CDR3 protein. This table holds roughly 89,000 distinct CDR3 sequences, about a tenth found once. Time point noted: patch test 3, about 24 weeks after DPC sensitization. Treatment: therapeutic diphenylcyclopropenone sensitization with weekly scalp DPC. The receptor comes from a woman aged 25 to 39 with alopecia areata. Some clones in this sample may be carry-over from other donors' samples. The chain links TRBV19 to TRBJ2-3; 10 bases map to TRBD1. Sequenced material: whole blood, taken in connection with sensitization to the hapten diphenylcyclopropenone (DPC). The CDR3 loop is CASSPPGQGSADTQYF. The CDR3 DNA sequence: TGTGCCAGTAGTCCACCGGGACAGGGGAGTGCAGATACGCAGTATTTT.